This T cell receptor beta chain was captured in a study of cytomegalovirus exposure and HLA in healthy donors. Findings of the study overall: According to the study, approximately 150 TCR beta chains were cytomegalovirus-associated. It is likely that the observed cluster of highly shared sequence variants was a sequencing artifact. Three chains linked to CMV were shown in vitro to be specific for CMV antigens. With DRB1 most and HLA-C fewest, TCR association rates differed between HLA loci in a later analysis.

Use of 60 Vbeta and 13 Jbeta primers characterized the PCR. The assay was immunoSEQ multiplex PCR, and TCRdb's table has in-frame clones only and misses some. The profile shows about 190,000 clones, over 70% of them singletons. Points on this clone: Its antigen is not known.

The CDR3 has 16 residues. After removal of 0 bases from V and 3 bases from J, the junction contained 3 bases not matched to a gene. The germline V gene has CDR1 SGDLS and CDR2 YYNGEE. Sequencing was performed on PBMCs. The chain links TRBV9 to TRBJ2-3; 11 bases are a match to TRBD1. This TCR came from a man aged 50-59 years in good health and CMV-seronegative. The CDR3, as DNA: TGTGCCAGCAGCGTAGTTGGACAGGGGGCAACAGATACGCAGTATTTT. It is translated as CASSVVGQGATDTQYF. Full variable domain (rest looked up from reference TRBV9 and TRBJ2-3): DSGVTQTPKHLITATGQRVTLRCSPRSGDLSVYWYQQSLDQGLQFLIQYYNGEERAKGNILERFSAQQFPDLHSELNLSSLELGDSALYFCASSVVGQGATDTQYFGPGTRLTVL.